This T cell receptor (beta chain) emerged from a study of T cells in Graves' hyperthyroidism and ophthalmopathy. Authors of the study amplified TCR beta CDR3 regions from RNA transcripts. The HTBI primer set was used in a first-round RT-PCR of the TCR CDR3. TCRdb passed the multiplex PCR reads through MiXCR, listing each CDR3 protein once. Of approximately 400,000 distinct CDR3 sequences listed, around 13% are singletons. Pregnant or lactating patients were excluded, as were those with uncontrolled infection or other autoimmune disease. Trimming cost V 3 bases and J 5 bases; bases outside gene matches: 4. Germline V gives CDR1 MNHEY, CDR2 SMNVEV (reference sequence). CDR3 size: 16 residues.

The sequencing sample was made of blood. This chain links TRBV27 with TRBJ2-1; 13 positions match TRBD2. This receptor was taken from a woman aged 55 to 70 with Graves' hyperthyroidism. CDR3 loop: CASSFILAGGHNEQFF. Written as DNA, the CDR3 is TGTGCCAGCAGTTTCATACTAGCGGGAGGGCACAATGAGCAGTTCTTC.